The 28 T cell receptor beta chains given below trace back to one sample, sequenced in a study of CD8 T cells in Susac syndrome. With random hexamers, reverse transcription was performed on about 0.5 to 1 ug of RNA. TCRdb re-called the immunoSEQ multiplex PCR reads through MiXCR, storing one row per CDR3 protein. The repertoire consists of approximately 100,000 distinct CDR3 sequences, with 80% to 95% occurring once and the leading ten covering approximately 0.12%. Specimen: CD8+ T cells from PBMCs. These receptors all stem from a human donor in good health.

The rearrangement joins TRBV23-1 to TRBJ1-2; D ambiguous. TRBV23-1 is an open reading frame whose function is uncertain. The V end was cut by 3 bases, the J end by 2 bases, with 10 bases between. This CDR3 comprises 14 residues. For the CDR3, the DNA is TGCGCCAGCAGTCACAATACAGTCAACTATGGCTACACCTTC. It yields the protein CASSHNTVNYGYTF.

This sequence joins TRBV15 and TRBJ2-7; D may be TRBD1 (5 bases). The CDR3 runs 16 residues. V was clipped by 0 bases and J by 3 bases, with 15 bases between them. Germline V gene sequence: CDR1 LNHNV, CDR2 YYDKDF (reference sequence). CDR3 protein: CATSREGQGRRYEQYF. The CDR3 bases are TGTGCCACCAGCAGAGAGGGGCAGGGCCGCCGCTACGAGCAGTACTTC.

This chain links TRBV29-1 with TRBJ2-4; 7 bases line up with TRBD1. Trimming removed 7 bases from V and 7 bases from J; junction bases left unmatched: 7. This CDR3 contains 12 residues. Germline V gene lookup returns CDR1 SQVTM and CDR2 ANQGSEA. The DNA of the CDR3 is TGCAGCGCTGCGACAGGGATGAACATTCAGTACTTC. The encoded protein is CSAATGMNIQYF.

This chain joins TRBV6-2 or TRBV6-3 and TRBJ2-5; TRBD1 matches 9 bases. Germline loops: CDR1 MNHEY, CDR2 SVGEGT. Trimming cost V 4 bases and J 3 bases; bases outside gene matches: 9. The CDR3 runs 16 residues. The CDR3 coding sequence is TGTGCCAGCAGTTTATTTGGACAGGGGTCCAAAGAGACCCAGTACTTC. This gives the protein CASSLFGQGSKETQYF.

The chain recombines TRBV12-3 or TRBV12-4 with TRBJ2-5; perhaps D is TRBD1 or TRBD2 (5 bases each). V lost 8 bases to trimming and J lost 3 bases, with 16 bases between them. This CDR3 contains 14 residues. As DNA, the CDR3 is TGTGCCAGCGGGGGAACCCGTAGGAAAGAGACCCAGTACTTC. It specifies CASGGTRRKETQYF.

The V gene is TRBV19, the J gene TRBJ2-7; TRBD1 or TRBD2 may be the D gene (6 bases each). V shed 4 bases and J shed 0 bases, with 13 bases lying between them. This CDR3 has 15 amino acids. The germline CDR1 and CDR2 sequences are LNHDA and SQIVND (reference sequence). The CDR3 DNA sequence: TGTGCCAGTAGTAGGGGGGCTTCCTTCTCCTACGAGCAGTACTTC. Its protein product is CASSRGASFSYEQYF.

J is TRBJ1-1 and V is TRBV11-3; TRBD1 is a possible D gene (5 bases). This CDR3 spans 14 amino acids. The germline V gene has CDR1 SGHNT and CDR2 YENEEA. Trimming removed 5 bases at V and 9 bases at J, with 19 bases between. The CDR3 bases are TGTGCCAGCAGCCCCCGCCCGGGAAGGGGTAAAGCTTTCTTT. Encoded protein: CASSPRPGRGKAFF.

The chain carries TRBV29-1 and TRBJ1-2; D uncertain. CDR1 and CDR2 from the germline V gene are SQVTM and ANQGSEA. V lost 2 bases, J lost 2 bases, and 9 bases lay in between. CDR3 size: 13 residues. CDR3 in amino acids: CSVERSQNYGYTF. The DNA for the CDR3 is TGCAGCGTTGAAAGGTCACAGAACTATGGCTACACCTTC.

The rearrangement links TRBV30 to TRBJ2-3; either TRBD1 or TRBD2 may supply D (6 bases each). The CDR3 has 15 amino acids. Per germline, CDR1 GTSNPN and CDR2 SVGIG (reference sequence). V lost 3 bases to trimming and J lost 5 bases, with 18 bases between them. CDR3 sequence: CAWRGGRERVDTQYF. The CDR3 nucleotides are TGTGCCTGGAGGGGGGGCAGGGAGCGAGTAGATACGCAGTATTTT.

V and J are TRBV10-3 and TRBJ1-3, with no clear D. The CDR3 contains 15 residues. Per the germline V gene, CDR1 is ENHRY and CDR2 is SYGVKD. Trimming left V 8 bases short and J 0 bases short, with 14 bases between. CDR3 region: CAIGPSRISGNTIYF. In DNA, the CDR3 is TGTGCCATCGGGCCCTCGAGGATCTCTGGAAACACCATATATTTT.

This chain uses TRBV28 with TRBJ2-7; TRBD2 aligns across 12 bases. Trimming removed 2 bases from V and 5 bases from J; junction bases left unmatched: 13. Per the germline V gene, CDR1 is MDHEN and CDR2 is SYDVKM. The CDR3 loop spans 18 amino acids. CDR3 sequence reads: CASSLPESLAGGFDEQYF. For the CDR3, the DNA is TGTGCCAGCAGTTTACCTGAATCACTAGCGGGAGGTTTTGACGAGCAGTACTTC.

The rearrangement joins TRBV12-5 to TRBJ2-2; 10 positions match TRBD1. In germline, CDR1 is LGHNT, CDR2 FRNRAP. V was clipped by 4 bases and J by 1 base; unmatched bases: 18. This CDR3 comprises 21 residues. The CDR3 region is CASGSQNRDRGQSLNTGELFF. CDR3 in DNA: TGTGCTAGTGGTTCTCAAAACCGGGACAGGGGACAATCCCTGAACACCGGGGAGCTGTTTTTT.

The V gene is TRBV20-1, the J gene TRBJ2-7; 10 bases match TRBD1. Trimming at V came to 5 bases and at J to 4 bases, leaving 5 bases not matched to a gene. CDR1 and CDR2 from the germline V gene are DFQATT and SNEGSKA (reference sequence). The CDR3 extends over 13 amino acids. The CDR3 loop reads CSADRDRGYEQYF. CDR3 in DNA: TGCAGTGCTGACCGGGACAGGGGATACGAGCAGTACTTC.

The chain has TRBV24-1 and TRBJ2-5; a possible D gene is TRBD1 (5 bases). Trimming pared 7 bases from V and 3 bases from J, leaving 11 bases between. The V gene's germline CDR1 is KGHDR and CDR2 SFDVKD. The CDR3 consists of 13 residues. CDR3 nucleotides: TGTGCCACCAGCGGACACGGAGAAGAGACCCAGTACTTC. It yields the protein CATSGHGEETQYF.

The rearrangement links TRBV7-2 to TRBJ1-2; D gene uncertain. The CDR3 loop spans 15 amino acids. Per germline, CDR1 SGHTA and CDR2 FQGNSA. V gave up 0 bases and J gave up 5 bases, with 13 bases separating them. CDR3 protein: CASSLAPNGIYGYTF. DNA of the CDR3: TGTGCCAGCAGCTTAGCCCCCAACGGAATTTATGGCTACACCTTC. Full variable domain (missing parts from reference TRBV7-2 and TRBJ1-2): GAGVSQSPSNKVTEKGKDVELRCDPISGHTALYWYRQSLGQGLEFLIYFQGNSAPDKSGLPSDRFSAERTGGSVSTLTIQRTQQEDSAVYLCASSLAPNGIYGYTFGSGTRLTVV.

This clonotype was seen just once. This chain links TRBV5-1 with TRBJ2-7, with 8 bases identical to TRBD1. The V and J ends lost 6 bases and 6 bases, in that order; junction bases with no gene match: 8. The CDR3 is made up of 13 amino acids. The germline CDR1 and CDR2 sequences are SGHRS and YFSETQ. CDR3 nucleotides: TGCGCCAGCACCCCGGACAGGGTCTCCGAGCAGTACTTC. As protein: CASTPDRVSEQYF. The full variable domain, with the rest looked up from reference TRBV5-1 and TRBJ2-7, is KAGVTQTPRYLIKTRGQQVTLSCSPISGHRSVSWYQQTPGQGLQFLFEYFSETQRNKGNFPGRFSGRQFSNSRSEMNVSTLELGDSALYLCASTPDRVSEQYFGPGTRLTVT.

The chain employs TRBV5-1 and TRBJ2-1; tentative D call: TRBD1 (6 bases). V shed 7 bases and J shed 12 bases, with 23 bases lying between them. CDR3 length equals 14 residues. Per the germline V gene, CDR1 is SGHRS and CDR2 is YFSETQ. CDR3 DNA sequence: TGCGCCAGCCAAGGTGGCACCAGGGGCCGCGGGCAGTTCTTC. This translates into CASQGGTRGRGQFF.

The V and J genes are TRBV7-9 and TRBJ1-3; D remains unclear. The CDR3 sequence is 12 residues long. Germline CDR1 reads SEHNR; CDR2 reads FQNEAQ (reference sequence). V was clipped by 4 bases and J by 3 bases, with 4 bases between them. The CDR3 protein is CASSYDGNTIYF. DNA of the CDR3: TGTGCCAGCAGCTATGATGGAAACACCATATATTTT.

This chain connects TRBV6-2 or TRBV6-3 to TRBJ1-2; D is perhaps TRBD1 (5 bases). This CDR3 comprises 15 residues. Germline CDR1 and CDR2: MNHEY and SVGEGT. V lost 6 bases and J lost 4, with 18 bases in between. The CDR3 nucleotides read TGTGCCAGCAGCGCCCCGGGGCAGGTGTTCTATGGCTACACCTTC. It translates to CASSAPGQVFYGYTF.

This clonotype was found a few times. The rearrangement links TRBV29-1 to TRBJ2-1, with D possibly TRBD2 on 6 matching bases. Trimming stripped 4 bases from V and 8 bases from J, with 12 bases between. The CDR3 covers 12 residues. Germline V gives CDR1 SQVTM, CDR2 ANQGSEA. In nucleotides, the CDR3 is TGCAGCGTTGCCCGCGGGGTAGATGAGCAGTTCTTC. This sequence encodes CSVARGVDEQFF.

The chain carries TRBV3-1 and TRBJ1-5; possibly TRBD1 for D (5 bases). Germline values: CDR1 LGHDT, CDR2 YNNKEL (reference sequence). The V end lost 5 bases, the J end lost 9 bases, and 14 bases lay between the germline ends. This CDR3 has 13 residues. The CDR3 DNA is TGTGCCAGCAGCAGGCAGGGTGTTTGGCCCCAGCATTTT. Its protein is CASSRQGVWPQHF.

This clonotype has just one count. The chain carries TRBV11-2 and TRBJ2-1; 7 bases map to TRBD2. The germline CDR1 and CDR2 sequences are SGHAT and FQNNGV. The V and J ends lost 4 bases and 3 bases, in that order; junction bases with no gene match: 6. CDR3 size: 15 residues. In DNA form, the CDR3 reads TGTGCCAGCAGCTCCAAATCGGGGGGCTACAATGAGCAGTTCTTC. The encoded protein is CASSSKSGGYNEQFF.

The genes are TRBV7-8 and TRBJ1-1; D unresolved. Germline V CDR1 and CDR2: SGHVS, FQNEAQ. V dropped 3 bases and J dropped 3 bases, with 5 bases sitting between them. The CDR3 is 12 amino acids. The chain's CDR3 is CASSLGYTEAFF. The CDR3 nucleotides read TGTGCCAGCAGCTTGGGGTACACTGAAGCTTTCTTT.

The gene calls are TRBV7-8 and TRBJ2-3, with TRBD2 matching over 9 bases. The CDR3 has 17 residues. Losses at the gene ends were 2 bases for V and 2 bases for J; bases not matched to a gene: 8. Germline V gene sequence: CDR1 SGHVS, CDR2 FQNEAQ. CDR3 DNA sequence: TGTGCCAGCAGCTTACCCCGGCTAGCGGGGCCCACAGATACGCAGTATTTT. It encodes CASSLPRLAGPTDTQYF. Drawing the rest from reference TRBV7-8 and TRBJ2-3, the complete variable domain is GAGVSQSPRYKVAKRGQDVALRCDPISGHVSLFWYQQALGQGPEFLTYFQNEAQLDKSGLPSDRFFAERPEGSVSTLKIQRTQQEDSAVYLCASSLPRLAGPTDTQYFGPGTRLTVL.

In its sample, this clonotype was seen once. The rearrangement joins TRBV20-1 to TRBJ1-2; maybe TRBD1 (5 bases). Trimming shortened V by 3 bases and J by 1 base, and 18 bases separated the two germline ends. Per germline, CDR1 DFQATT and CDR2 SNEGSKA (reference sequence). The CDR3 totals 16 residues. DNA for the CDR3: TGCAGTGCTAGGGGCCGGGACGGCCTCCTTAACTATGGCTACACCTTC. Encoded protein: CSARGRDGLLNYGYTF.

The genes are TRBV28 and TRBJ2-3; the D gene is possibly TRBD1 (5 bases). V was pared by 1 base and J by 3 bases, with 14 bases between. The CDR3 has 16 residues. Germline-derived CDR1 and CDR2 are MDHEN and SYDVKM. CDR3 coding DNA: TGTGCCAGCAGTTTATATCAGGGAAACCCGACAGATACGCAGTATTTT. Its protein product is CASSLYQGNPTDTQYF.

The chain uses TRBV5-1 and TRBJ2-7; no definite D call. Germline V gene lookup returns CDR1 SGHRS and CDR2 YFSETQ. The V gene lost 0 bases and the J gene lost 5 bases, with 9 bases spanning the gap. The CDR3 runs 13 residues. CDR3 loop: CASSLGPAHEQYF. The DNA for the CDR3 is TGCGCCAGCAGCTTGGGGCCGGCCCACGAGCAGTACTTC.

A note on this clonotype: An end of the junction differs from the germline gene, which may be a read error. This chain uses TRBV3-1 with TRBJ2-7; D is unresolved. CDR3 length: 16 amino acids. CDR1 and CDR2 (germline): LGHDT, YNNKEL (reference sequence). Here the CDR3 reads CANSQTPGAKSYEQYF. CDR3 nucleotide sequence: TGTGCCAACAGCCAAACGCCGGGCGCAAAGTCCTACGAGCAGTACTTC.